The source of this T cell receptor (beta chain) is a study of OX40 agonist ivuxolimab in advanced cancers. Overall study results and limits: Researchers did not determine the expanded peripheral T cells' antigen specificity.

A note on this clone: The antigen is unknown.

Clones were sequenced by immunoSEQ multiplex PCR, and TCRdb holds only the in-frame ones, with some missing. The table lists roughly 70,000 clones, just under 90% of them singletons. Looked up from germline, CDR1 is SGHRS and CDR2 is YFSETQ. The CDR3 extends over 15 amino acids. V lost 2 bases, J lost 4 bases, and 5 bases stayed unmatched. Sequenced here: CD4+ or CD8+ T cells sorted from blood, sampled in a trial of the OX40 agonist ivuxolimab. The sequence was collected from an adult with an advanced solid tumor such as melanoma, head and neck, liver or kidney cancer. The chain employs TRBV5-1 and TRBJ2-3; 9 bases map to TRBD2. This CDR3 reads CASSFLAGRPDTQYF. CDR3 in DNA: TGCGCCAGCAGCTTTCTAGCGGGACGGCCAGATACGCAGTATTTT.